A single sample is the source of the 15 T cell receptor beta chains below, sequenced in a study of CD8+CD57+ T cells in acquired aplastic anemia. Investigators profiled TCR beta VDJ and CDR3 from genomic DNA template. From the reads, TCRdb called clonotypes with MiXCR, one entry per CDR3 protein. The table includes more than 150,000 distinct CDR3 sequences, 45% to 60% detected once. All sequencing subjects had displayed CD8+CD57+ cell expansion on flow cytometry. Source material: sorted CD4+, CD8+, or CD8+CD57+ T cells (not recorded which) from PBMCs. The receptors stem from a human donor with aplastic anemia.

The gene calls are TRBV7-9 and TRBJ2-5; D is undetermined. This CDR3 spans 15 amino acids. Germline V gene data show CDR1 as SEHNR and CDR2 as FQNEAQ (reference sequence). V shed 2 bases and J shed 4 bases, with 14 bases lying between them. CDR3 nucleotides: TGTGCCAGCAGCTTACCTTGGAGTAAGGGAGAGACCCAGTACTTC. Encoded protein: CASSLPWSKGETQYF.

The V gene is TRBV3-1, the J gene TRBJ2-5; 9 nucleotides line up with TRBD1. The CDR3 is 14 amino acids. V was pared by 4 bases and J by 4 bases, with 4 bases of the junction left unmatched. Germline V gene sequence: CDR1 LGHDT, CDR2 YNNKEL (reference sequence). The CDR3, as DNA: TGTGCCAGCAGCCCCTTGACAGGGGGAGAGACCCAGTACTTC. Protein product: CASSPLTGGETQYF.

This clonotype showed up many times. The rearrangement uses TRBV5-1 and TRBJ2-1; perhaps D is TRBD1 or TRBD2 (5 bases each). The CDR3 is made up of 15 amino acids. Germline CDR1 reads SGHRS; CDR2 reads YFSETQ. Trimming removed 1 base from V and 2 bases from J, with 10 bases in between. This chain's CDR3 is CASSLIPGPYNEQFF. DNA for the CDR3: TGCGCCAGCAGCTTGATCCCGGGACCCTACAATGAGCAGTTCTTC.

The genes are TRBV7-2 and TRBJ1-1, with D maybe TRBD1 (6 bases). Germline V CDR1 and CDR2: SGHTA, FQGNSA. The CDR3 contains 13 residues. V lost 7 bases and J 0 bases, leaving 9 bases between the germline ends. The CDR3 here is CASTGAMNTEAFF. CDR3 nucleotide sequence: TGTGCCAGCACAGGGGCGATGAACACTGAAGCTTTCTTT.

V gene TRBV5-4 combines with J gene TRBJ2-7; TRBD1 matches at 7 bases. The CDR3 length is 16 residues. The V segment lost 2 bases and the J segment 7 bases; nucleotides outside the gene matches: 15. Germline CDR1 and CDR2: SGHNT and YYREEE (reference sequence). The CDR3 is CASSLEQGKGVSEQYF. CDR3 in DNA: TGTGCCAGCAGCTTAGAACAGGGGAAGGGGGTGAGTGAGCAGTACTTC.

The genes are TRBV25-1 and TRBJ1-1, with D maybe TRBD1 (6 bases). With 8 bases removed from V and 1 base from J, the gap between germline ends came to 14 bases. Germline V gene lookup returns CDR1 MGHDK and CDR2 SYGVNS. This CDR3 region has 14 residues. The CDR3: CASGEKQGNTEAFF. The CDR3 DNA sequence: TGTGCCAGCGGAGAGAAACAGGGGAACACTGAAGCTTTCTTT.

This clonotype was detected a few times. The junction differs from germline at one of its ends, possibly a read error. V is TRBV10-3 and J is TRBJ2-7, with 8 bases identical to TRBD2. There are 17 residues in the CDR3. CDR1 and CDR2 (germline): ENHRY, SYGVKD. The CDR3 sequence: CASSQPPGGGHSYEQYF. The CDR3 nucleotides are TGTGCCAGCAGTCAACCACCGGGGGGGGGGCACTCCTACGAGCAGTACTTC.

This rearrangement joins TRBV9 to TRBJ1-2, with 9 bases that match TRBD1. CDR1 is SGDLS and CDR2 is YYNGEE in the germline V gene. The CDR3 length is 15 residues. With 0 bases clipped from V and 8 bases from J, the junction kept 8 bases outside the gene matches. Written as DNA, the CDR3 is TGTGCCAGCAGCGTAGAGGACAGGGGCTTCGGCGGCTACACCTTC. Translation gives CASSVEDRGFGGYTF.

This clonotype was counted between two and nine times. This CDR3 reads CSARRSSPHEQYF. CDR3 DNA: TGCAGTGCTAGAAGGTCTAGCCCCCACGAGCAGTACTTC. The rearrangement joins TRBV20-1 to TRBJ2-7, with D possibly being TRBD2 (5 bases). Germline CDR1 reads DFQATT; CDR2 reads SNEGSKA (reference sequence). The CDR3 contains 13 residues. V gave up 2 bases and J gave up 5 bases, with 13 bases separating them.

This clonotype was seen a few times. The V gene is TRBV10-3, the J gene TRBJ2-1; possibly TRBD1 for D (6 bases). Trimming removed 11 bases at V and 5 bases at J, with 13 bases between. Germline CDR1 ENHRY, CDR2 SYGVKD. This CDR3 region has 12 residues. The CDR3 DNA reads as TGTGCCGCTGGGGGACACAACAATGAGCAGTTCTTC. Amino acids: CAAGGHNNEQFF.

This chain joins TRBV5-6 and TRBJ1-6; D gene unclear. Germline CDR1 is SGHDT and CDR2 is YYEEEE. V lost 2 bases, J lost 0 bases, and 9 bases lay in between. The CDR3 consists of 16 residues. DNA of the CDR3: TGTGCCAGCAGCTTACAGCTGTGCTCCTATAATTCACCCCTCCACTTT. Residues: CASSLQLCSYNSPLHF.

This clonotype was recorded a few times. The junction shows a germline mismatch at one end, possibly a read error. The chain joins TRBV6-4 to TRBJ2-1; 11 bases map to TRBD1. Looked up from germline, CDR1 is MRHNA and CDR2 is SNTAGT. The CDR3 totals 15 residues. The CDR3 is CATSAWGTGGNEQFF. The CDR3 DNA follows: TGTGCCACCAGTGCCTGGGGGACAGGGGGGAATGAGCAGTTCTTC.

As concerns this clonotype: It may be a read error: a sequence one base away is much more abundant. The chain employs TRBV5-1 and TRBJ1-1, with no clear D. The CDR3 length is 14 residues. V was shortened by 2 bases and J by 1 base, with 9 bases between the two germline ends. From germline, CDR1 is SGHRS and CDR2 YFSETQ. CDR3 amino acids: CASSFSPRNTEAFF. Written as DNA, the CDR3 is TGCGCCAGCAGCTTTTCACCCCGGAACACTGAAGCTTTCTTT.

This clonotype appeared many times. The chain carries TRBV12-3 or TRBV12-4 and TRBJ1-3; a possible D gene is TRBD1 (6 bases). Between the trimmed V and J ends, which lost 1 base and 4 bases, there was a span of 11 bases. The CDR3 totals 15 residues. Here the CDR3 reads CASSLGGGGGNTIYF. In DNA form, the CDR3 reads TGTGCCAGCAGTTTAGGAGGGGGAGGCGGAAACACCATATATTTT.

The CDR3 sequence: CASSQASTGTKNTEAFF. As DNA, the CDR3 is TGCGCCAGCAGCCAAGCCTCAACCGGGACAAAGAACACTGAAGCTTTCTTT. The chain links TRBV4-3 to TRBJ1-1, with D possibly being TRBD1 (6 bases). This CDR3 has 17 residues. Germline V gene data show CDR1 as LGHNA and CDR2 as YSLEER. Trimming shortened V by 1 base and J by 1 base, and 16 bases separated the two germline ends.